The entry below gives a single T cell receptor beta chain sequence along with its context. Its antigen is unidentified. The entry originates in a study of CD8+ T cells in alopecia areata. General study points: Normal scalp had lower clonality than lesional scalp, with alopecia totalis/universalis lesions showing this most strongly. Scalp sample data also include resident alphabeta T cells from normal skin.

Trimming removed 1 base from V and 2 bases from J; junction bases left unmatched: 6. Germline CDR1 reads SSHAT; CDR2 reads FNYEAQ (reference sequence). This CDR3 is built from 16 residues. It was from alopecia areata patients that lesional scalp punch biopsies and peripheral blood were collected. PBMCs were stained for CD3, CD4 and CD8, and CD4+ and CD8+ T cells were sorted. Extracted from the samples, RNA was reverse transcribed into cDNA to serve as the sequencing template. Sequenced by immunoSEQ multiplex PCR; TCRdb stores in-frame clones only, minus some. The sample shows tens of thousands of clones, around three quarters of them seen only once.

V and J are TRBV7-7 and TRBJ2-3; TRBD2 agrees at 7 bases. The receptor's source is a human donor with alopecia areata. The sequencing sample was made of NKG2D-low CD8+ T cells sorted from blood. The CDR3 coding sequence is TGTGCCAGCAGCTTAGGGACTAGACATCCCACAGATACGCAGTATTTT. As protein: CASSLGTRHPTDTQYF.